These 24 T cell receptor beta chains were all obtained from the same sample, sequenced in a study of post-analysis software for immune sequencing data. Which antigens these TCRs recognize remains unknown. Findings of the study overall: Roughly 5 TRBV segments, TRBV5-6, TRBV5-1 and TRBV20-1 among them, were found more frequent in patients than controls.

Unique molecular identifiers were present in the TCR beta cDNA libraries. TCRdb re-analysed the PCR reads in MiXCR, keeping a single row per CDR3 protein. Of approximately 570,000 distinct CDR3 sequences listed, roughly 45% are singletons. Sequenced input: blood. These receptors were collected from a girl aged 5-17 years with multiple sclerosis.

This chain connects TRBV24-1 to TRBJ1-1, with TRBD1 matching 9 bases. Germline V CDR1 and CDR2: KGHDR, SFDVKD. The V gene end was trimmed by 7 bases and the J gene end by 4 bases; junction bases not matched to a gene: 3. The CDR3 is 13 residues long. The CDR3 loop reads CATSMTGGTEAFF. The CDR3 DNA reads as TGTGCCACCAGCATGACAGGGGGCACTGAAGCTTTCTTT.

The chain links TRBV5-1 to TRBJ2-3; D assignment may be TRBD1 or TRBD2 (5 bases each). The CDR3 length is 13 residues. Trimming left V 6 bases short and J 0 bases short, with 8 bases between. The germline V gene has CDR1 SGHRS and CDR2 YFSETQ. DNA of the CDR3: TGCGCCAGCAACCGGGACAGCACAGATACGCAGTATTTT. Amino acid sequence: CASNRDSTDTQYF.

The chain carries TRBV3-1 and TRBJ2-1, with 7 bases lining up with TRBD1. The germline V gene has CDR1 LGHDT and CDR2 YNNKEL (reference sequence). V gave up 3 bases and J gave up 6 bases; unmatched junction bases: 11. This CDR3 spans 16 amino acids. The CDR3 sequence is CASSHPTGPGRNEQFF. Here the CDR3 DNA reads TGTGCCAGCAGCCACCCGACAGGGCCGGGGCGCAATGAGCAGTTCTTC.

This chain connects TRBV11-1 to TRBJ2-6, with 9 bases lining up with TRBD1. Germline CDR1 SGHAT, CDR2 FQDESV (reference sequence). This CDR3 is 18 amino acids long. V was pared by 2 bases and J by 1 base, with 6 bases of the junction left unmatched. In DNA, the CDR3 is TGTGCCAGCAGCTTAATTGGGACAGGGCTATCTGGGGCCAACGTCCTGACTTTC. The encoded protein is CASSLIGTGLSGANVLTF.

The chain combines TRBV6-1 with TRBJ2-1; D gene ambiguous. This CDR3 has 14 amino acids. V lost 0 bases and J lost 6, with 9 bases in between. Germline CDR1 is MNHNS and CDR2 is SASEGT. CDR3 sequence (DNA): TGTGCCAGCAGTGAAGCCCGCGGCGGCAATGAGCAGTTCTTC. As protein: CASSEARGGNEQFF.

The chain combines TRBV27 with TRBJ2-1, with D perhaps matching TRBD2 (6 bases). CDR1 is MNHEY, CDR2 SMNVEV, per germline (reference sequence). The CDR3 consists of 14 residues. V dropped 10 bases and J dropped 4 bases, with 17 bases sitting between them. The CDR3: CATTWGGLYNEQFF. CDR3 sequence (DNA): TGTGCCACCACTTGGGGAGGCTTATACAATGAGCAGTTCTTC.

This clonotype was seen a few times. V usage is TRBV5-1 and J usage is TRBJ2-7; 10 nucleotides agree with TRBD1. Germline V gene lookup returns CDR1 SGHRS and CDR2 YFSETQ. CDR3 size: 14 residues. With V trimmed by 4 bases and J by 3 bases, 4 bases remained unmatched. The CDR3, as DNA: TGCGCCAGCAGCACGGGACAGGGGAACTACGAGCAGTACTTC. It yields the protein CASSTGQGNYEQYF. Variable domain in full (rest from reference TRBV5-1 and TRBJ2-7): KAGVTQTPRYLIKTRGQQVTLSCSPISGHRSVSWYQQTPGQGLQFLFEYFSETQRNKGNFPGRFSGRQFSNSRSEMNVSTLELGDSALYLCASSTGQGNYEQYFGPGTRLTVT.

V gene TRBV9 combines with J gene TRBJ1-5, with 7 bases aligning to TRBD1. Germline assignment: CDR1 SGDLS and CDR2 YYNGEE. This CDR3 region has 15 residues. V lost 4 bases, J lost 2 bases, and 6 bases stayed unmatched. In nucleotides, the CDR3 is TGTGCCAGCAGCCAATCCACAGGGGGCAATCAGCCCCAGCATTTT. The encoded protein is CASSQSTGGNQPQHF.

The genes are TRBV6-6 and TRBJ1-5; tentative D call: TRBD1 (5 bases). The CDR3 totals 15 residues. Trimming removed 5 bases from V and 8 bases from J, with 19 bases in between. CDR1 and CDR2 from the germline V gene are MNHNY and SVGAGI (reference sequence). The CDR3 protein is CASSLGTHFGEPQHF. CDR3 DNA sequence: TGTGCCAGCAGTCTCGGGACTCACTTTGGTGAGCCCCAGCATTTT.

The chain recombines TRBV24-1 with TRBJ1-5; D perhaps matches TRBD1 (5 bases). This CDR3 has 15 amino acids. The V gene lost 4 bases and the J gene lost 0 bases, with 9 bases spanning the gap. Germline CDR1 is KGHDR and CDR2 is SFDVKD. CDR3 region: CATSEGTGSNQPQHF. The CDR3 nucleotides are TGTGCCACCAGTGAAGGGACGGGTAGCAATCAGCCCCAGCATTTT.

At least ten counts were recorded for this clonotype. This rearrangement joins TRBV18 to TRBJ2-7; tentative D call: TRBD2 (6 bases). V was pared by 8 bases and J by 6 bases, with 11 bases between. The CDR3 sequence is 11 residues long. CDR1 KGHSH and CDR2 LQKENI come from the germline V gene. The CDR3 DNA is TGTGCCAGCAGCCCCGGGGGCGAGCAGTACTTC. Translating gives CASSPGGEQYF.

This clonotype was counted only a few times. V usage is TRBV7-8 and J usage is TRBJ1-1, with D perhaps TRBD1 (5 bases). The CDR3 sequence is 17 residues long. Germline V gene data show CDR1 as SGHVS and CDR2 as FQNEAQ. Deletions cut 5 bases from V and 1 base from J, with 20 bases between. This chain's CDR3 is CASSPSAQGRGNTEAFF. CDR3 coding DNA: TGTGCCAGCAGCCCCTCCGCCCAGGGACGGGGGAACACTGAAGCTTTCTTT.

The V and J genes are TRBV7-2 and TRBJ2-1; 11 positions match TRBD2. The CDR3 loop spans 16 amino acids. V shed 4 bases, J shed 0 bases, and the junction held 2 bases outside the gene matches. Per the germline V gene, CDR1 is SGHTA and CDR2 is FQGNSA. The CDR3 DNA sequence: TGTGCCAGCAGCTCTAGCGGGGGGAGCTCCTACAATGAGCAGTTCTTC. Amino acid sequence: CASSSSGGSSYNEQFF.

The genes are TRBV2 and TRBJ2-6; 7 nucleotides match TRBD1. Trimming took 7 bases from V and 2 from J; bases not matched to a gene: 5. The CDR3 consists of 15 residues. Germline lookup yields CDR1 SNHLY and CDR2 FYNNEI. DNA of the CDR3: TGTGCCAGCACGGGACAGAGGGCTGGGGCCAACGTCCTGACTTTC. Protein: CASTGQRAGANVLTF.

CDR3 in DNA: TGTGCCAGCAGCCGACCGGGACAGAGCCTCGGTGAAGCTTTCTTT. This translates into CASSRPGQSLGEAFF. V and J are TRBV16 and TRBJ1-1; 7 nucleotides align to TRBD1. The germline gives CDR1 KGHSY, CDR2 FQNENV. The CDR3 spans 15 residues. The ends lost 4 bases at V and 7 bases at J; junction bases unmatched: 12.

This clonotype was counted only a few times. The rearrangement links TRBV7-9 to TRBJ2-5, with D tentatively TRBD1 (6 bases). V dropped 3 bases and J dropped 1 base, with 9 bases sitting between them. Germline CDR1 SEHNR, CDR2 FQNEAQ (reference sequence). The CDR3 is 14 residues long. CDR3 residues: CASSLGTRQETQYF. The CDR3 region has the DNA TGTGCCAGCAGCTTGGGGACACGCCAAGAGACCCAGTACTTC.

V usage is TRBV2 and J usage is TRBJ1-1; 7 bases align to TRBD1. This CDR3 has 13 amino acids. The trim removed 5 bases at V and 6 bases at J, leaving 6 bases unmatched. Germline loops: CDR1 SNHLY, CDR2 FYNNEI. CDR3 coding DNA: TGTGCCAGCAGTTATTCAGGGGGACCTGAAGCTTTCTTT. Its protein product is CASSYSGGPEAFF. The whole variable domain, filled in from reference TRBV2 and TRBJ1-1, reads EPEVTQTPSHQVTQMGQEVILRCVPISNHLYFYWYRQILGQKVEFLVSFYNNEISEKSEIFDDQFSVERPDGSNFTLKIRSTKLEDSAMYFCASSYSGGPEAFFGQGTRLTVV.

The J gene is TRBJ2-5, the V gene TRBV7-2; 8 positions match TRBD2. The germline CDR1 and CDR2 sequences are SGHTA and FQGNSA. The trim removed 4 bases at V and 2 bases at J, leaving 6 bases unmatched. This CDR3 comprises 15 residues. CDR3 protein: CASSSPSSGQETQYF. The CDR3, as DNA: TGTGCCAGCAGCTCACCCTCTAGCGGGCAAGAGACCCAGTACTTC.

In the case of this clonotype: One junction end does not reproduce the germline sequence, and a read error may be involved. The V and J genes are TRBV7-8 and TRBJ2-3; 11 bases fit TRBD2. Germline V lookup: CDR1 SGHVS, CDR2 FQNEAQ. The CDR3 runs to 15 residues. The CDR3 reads CASSGTSGWTDAQYF. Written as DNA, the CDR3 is TGTGCCAGCAGCGGGACTAGCGGTTGGACAGATGCGCAGTATTTT.

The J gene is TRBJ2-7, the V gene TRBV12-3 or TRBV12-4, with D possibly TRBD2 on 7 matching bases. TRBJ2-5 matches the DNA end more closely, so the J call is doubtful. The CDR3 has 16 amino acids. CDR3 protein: CASSLNPGAGVGTQYF. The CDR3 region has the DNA TGTGCCAGCAGTTTAAATCCGGGGGCGGGAGTAGGGACCCAGTACTTC.

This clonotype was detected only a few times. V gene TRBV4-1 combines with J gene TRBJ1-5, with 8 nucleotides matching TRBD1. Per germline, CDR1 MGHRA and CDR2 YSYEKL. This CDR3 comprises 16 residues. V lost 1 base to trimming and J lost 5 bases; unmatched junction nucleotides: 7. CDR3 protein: CASSQGMGRGHQPQHF. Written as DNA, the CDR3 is TGCGCCAGCAGCCAAGGGATGGGCAGGGGGCATCAGCCCCAGCATTTT.

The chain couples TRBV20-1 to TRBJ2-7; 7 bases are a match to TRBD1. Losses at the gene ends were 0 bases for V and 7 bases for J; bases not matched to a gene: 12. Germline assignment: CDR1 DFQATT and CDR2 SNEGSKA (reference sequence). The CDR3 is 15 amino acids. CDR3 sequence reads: CSARDLGTDQAEQYF. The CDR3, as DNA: TGCAGTGCTAGAGATCTCGGGACAGACCAGGCGGAGCAGTACTTC.

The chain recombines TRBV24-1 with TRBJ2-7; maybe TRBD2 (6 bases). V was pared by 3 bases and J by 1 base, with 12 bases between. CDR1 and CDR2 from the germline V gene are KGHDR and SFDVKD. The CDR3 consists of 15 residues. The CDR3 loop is CATSDGGLLSYEQYF. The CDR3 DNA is TGTGCCACCAGTGATGGGGGACTTTTATCCTACGAGCAGTACTTC.

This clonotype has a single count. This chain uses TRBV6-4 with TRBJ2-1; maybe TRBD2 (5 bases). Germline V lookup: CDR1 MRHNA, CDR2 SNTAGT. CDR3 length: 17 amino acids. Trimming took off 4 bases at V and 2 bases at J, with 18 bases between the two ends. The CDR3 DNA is TGTGCCAGCAGTGGACGGAGCGGAGTCAGTCCCTACAATGAGCAGTTCTTC. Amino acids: CASSGRSGVSPYNEQFF.